The sequence of this TCR beta chain was determined in a study of blood T cell repertoires in COVID-19. Study context: The United States, Italy and Spain supplied acute and convalescent COVID-19 samples. In each case, the material was cDNA or gDNA derived from T cells, B-cell-depleted T cells, or PBMCs.

The CDR3 runs to 14 residues. Trimming at V came to 1 base and at J to 4 bases, leaving 4 bases not matched to a gene. Germline V gene sequence: CDR1 SGHRS, CDR2 YFSETQ. In the authors' methods: Scientists estimated how many nucleated cells there were by amplifying reference gene primers. Libraries were prepared by immunoSEQ multiplex PCR; TCRdb keeps only in-frame clonotypes and omits some of them. The V and J calls and clone size are taken from that table; D and trimming were inferred from the DNA. The sample contains 66,000 or so clones, 86% of which appear only once. The genes are TRBV5-1 and TRBJ2-5, with TRBD2 identical over 7 bases. The TCR was taken from a man in his fifties with active COVID-19. Input material: peripheral blood. The CDR3 spells CASSLNGEGETQYF. The CDR3 nucleotides read TGCGCCAGCAGCTTGAACGGGGAGGGAGAGACCCAGTACTTC.